This T cell receptor beta chain was found in a study of cytomegalovirus exposure and HLA in healthy donors. Points from the study as a whole: For TCR beta chains, V- and J-gene trimming was later linked to a missense DCLRE1C variant. Segments of the TCR beta V type were, in most cases, productive about 87% or about 30% of the time in an earlier analysis. Researchers reported that a few CMV-associated chains were confirmed in vitro as CMV antigen-specific.

J lost 4 bases, V lost 1 base, and 2 bases had no gene match. The length of the CDR3 is 14 residues. Looked up from germline, CDR1 is SGHVS and CDR2 is FNYEAQ. With respect to this clone: Its antigen is not known.

In the PCR, 60 Vbeta and 13 Jbeta primers were used. Some clones are missing from TCRdb's copy, which holds only in-frame ones; the method was immunoSEQ multiplex PCR. Of about 170,000 clones listed, around 80% are singletons. Sequenced sample: PBMCs. The origin of this receptor is a woman aged 45-59 years in good health and CMV-seropositive. The V gene is TRBV7-6, the J gene TRBJ2-7; TRBD1 aligns across 9 bases. CDR3: CASSLGTGAYEQYF. In DNA, the CDR3 is TGTGCCAGCAGCTTAGGGACAGGGGCGTACGAGCAGTACTTC.